Detailed here is one T cell receptor (beta chain). This entry belongs to a study of blood T cell repertoires in COVID-19. Authors' data handling: Amplification with reference gene primers provided the estimates of nucleated cell counts. Assay used: immunoSEQ multiplex PCR; TCRdb lists only in-frame clones, some missing. The V and J calls and clone size were taken over from that table, and D and trimming were inferred from the DNA. The sample carries fewer than 350,000 clones, 81% recorded once. Sample: peripheral blood. The clonotype was recovered from a woman aged 55-70 years with active or convalescent COVID-19.

The CDR3 DNA sequence: TGTGCCAGCAGCTTAAGGACAGGCGACACTGAAGCTTTCTTT. Its protein is CASSLRTGDTEAFF. The gene calls are TRBV5-4 and TRBJ1-1; 7 nucleotides match TRBD1. V gave up 2 bases and J gave up 3 bases; unmatched junction bases: 4. In germline, CDR1 is SGHNT, CDR2 YYREEE (reference sequence). This CDR3 comprises 14 residues.